Following are 12 T cell receptor beta chains from one sample sequenced in a study of tumor-infiltrating lymphocytes in primary liver carcinoma. Investigators took RNA and DNA out together from approximately 22-30 mg of unsorted bulk tissue. A constant-region primer served to make TCR beta cDNA from around 540 ng total RNA. ARM-PCR, slightly modified, supplied the TCR beta libraries through three nested multiplex PCR rounds. Rounds one and two of PCR, each of roughly 10 cycles, were primed with TRBV1-TRBV30 forward primers and a C-beta reverse primer. TCRdb re-called the multiplex PCR reads through MiXCR, storing one row per CDR3 protein. Among fewer than 250,000 distinct CDR3 sequences listed, around four fifths were seen once. The specimen sequenced was tumor tissue from primary liver carcinoma. Receptors were obtained from a man aged 40-55 years with primary liver carcinoma and hepatitis B virus infection.

The chain combines TRBV12-3 or TRBV12-4 with TRBJ1-2, with D uncertain. The CDR3 totals 15 residues. Deletions cut 3 bases from V and 1 base from J, with 12 bases between. This CDR3 reads CASSFTGDLNYGYTF. The CDR3 DNA reads TGTGCCAGCAGTTTCACCGGAGACCTTAACTATGGCTACACCTTC.

The rearrangement joins TRBV4-3 to TRBJ2-7; 7 bases map to TRBD1. From germline, CDR1 is LGHNA and CDR2 YSLEER. V shed 0 bases, J shed 12 bases, and the junction held 17 bases outside the gene matches. The CDR3 is 16 amino acids. The CDR3 protein is CASSQEETGAPYEWYF. CDR3 sequence (DNA): TGCGCCAGCAGCCAAGAAGAAACAGGGGCCCCCTACGAGTGGTACTTC.

The chain has TRBV29-1 and TRBJ2-7; D remains ambiguous. V was shortened by 7 bases and J by 6 bases, with 16 bases between the two germline ends. The germline V gene encodes CDR1 SQVTM and CDR2 ANQGSEA. This CDR3 has 12 amino acids. The CDR3 DNA sequence: TGCAGCGCGCGTTGGAGTAATCGCGAGCAGTACTTC. Its translation is CSARWSNREQYF.

This rearrangement joins TRBV6-5 to TRBJ2-1, with a weak D call TRBD2 (6 bases). Germline assignment: CDR1 MNHEY and CDR2 SVGAGI. The CDR3 extends over 16 amino acids. The DNA for the CDR3 is TGTGAAAGCAGTTACTCAACCGGGACTCTCTGGAATGAGCAGTTCTTC. Translation gives CESSYSTGTLWNEQFF.

As regards this clonotype: Compared with germline, one end of the junction differs, possibly owing to a read error. This sequence joins TRBV6-2 or TRBV6-3 and TRBJ1-1; perhaps TRBD1 as D (6 bases). The CDR3 runs 12 residues. Germline CDR1 MNHEY, CDR2 SVGEGT. CDR3 DNA sequence: TGTGCCATCGGGACACGTAACGCTGAAGCTCTCTTT. This gives the protein CAIGTRNAEALF.

On this clonotype itself: This may be a read error: a much more frequent sequence differs by one nucleotide. The chain couples TRBV28 to TRBJ2-2; 7 bases line up with TRBD1. J lost 6 bases, V lost 6 bases, and 13 bases had no gene match. The CDR3 consists of 16 residues. CDR1 MDHEN and CDR2 SYDVKM come from the germline V gene. The CDR3 coding sequence is TGTGCCAGCAGGGGAAGGGGACAGAGTTATGCCGGGGAGCTGTTTTTT. It is translated as CASRGRGQSYAGELFF.

This clonotype has just one count. This sequence joins TRBV6-1 and TRBJ1-5, with D hard to call. V was shortened by 7 bases and J by 5 bases, with 24 bases between the two germline ends. The germline CDR1 and CDR2 sequences are MNHNS and SASEGT. The CDR3 spans 17 residues. Written as DNA, the CDR3 is TGTGCCAGCACATTCACCTTCGGAGAGGGAGGCGATCAGCCCCAGCATTTT. Its protein product is CASTFTFGEGGDQPQHF.

The gene calls are TRBV4-2 and TRBJ2-7; no reliable D call. The CDR3 covers 15 residues. The germline V and J ends were trimmed by 1 base and 3 bases, with 13 bases remaining between them. The germline V gene encodes CDR1 LGHNA and CDR2 YNFKEQ. The CDR3 nucleotides read TGTGCCAGCAGCCAAGGCACCTGGTCTCACTACGAGCAGTACTTC. Protein sequence: CASSQGTWSHYEQYF.

With regard to this clonotype: Germline and junction disagree at one end, which may indicate a read error. The chain is built from TRBV30 and TRBJ1-5; tentatively, D is TRBD1 (5 bases). CDR1 and CDR2 from the germline V gene are GTSNPN and SVGIG (reference sequence). The CDR3 covers 15 residues. The CDR3 DNA is TGTGACTGGGCCCTCGCGGGGCGCCGCAATCAGCCCCAGCATTTT. The encoded protein is CDWALAGRRNQPQHF. The variable domain in full, with the rest retrieved from reference TRBV30 and TRBJ1-5, is SQTIHQWPATLVQPVGSPLSLECTVEGTSNPNLYWYRQAAGRGLQLLFYSVGIGQISSEVPQNLSASRPQDRQFILSSKKLLLSDSGFYLCDWALAGRRNQPQHFGDGTRLSIL.

The count of this clonotype is one. The genes are TRBV11-1 and TRBJ1-6; D is unclear. Per germline, CDR1 SGHAT and CDR2 FQDESV (reference sequence). The CDR3 has 13 amino acids. Trimming took 7 bases from V and 9 from J, leaving 13 bases between them. The CDR3 loop reads CASTQTLVSPLHF. The CDR3 region has the DNA TGTGCCAGCACCCAGACACTTGTTTCACCCCTCCACTTT.

With respect to this clonotype: Mismatch with germline at one junction end may stem from a read error. The genes are TRBV29-1 and TRBJ1-1; D is unclear. The CDR3 loop spans 10 amino acids. Germline V CDR1 and CDR2: SQVTM, ANQGSEA. For the CDR3, the DNA is TGCAGCGTTCTTGTCACTGAAGCTATATTT. Protein sequence: CSVLVTEAIF.

In DNA form, the CDR3 reads TGTGCCAGCATGCCGGGGGCGAACACCGGGGAGCTGTTTTTT. As protein: CASMPGANTGELFF. V usage is TRBV5-6 and J usage is TRBJ2-2; tentatively, D is TRBD2 (6 bases). The length of the CDR3 is 14 residues. The germline gives CDR1 SGHDT, CDR2 YYEEEE. Trimming shortened V by 6 bases and J by 0 bases, and 9 bases separated the two germline ends.